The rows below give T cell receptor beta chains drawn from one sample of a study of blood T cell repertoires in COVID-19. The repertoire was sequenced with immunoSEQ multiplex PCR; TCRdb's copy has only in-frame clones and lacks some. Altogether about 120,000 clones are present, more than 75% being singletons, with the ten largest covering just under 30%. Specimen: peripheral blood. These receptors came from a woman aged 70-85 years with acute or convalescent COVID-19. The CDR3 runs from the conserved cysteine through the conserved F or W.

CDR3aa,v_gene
CASSPMDRLNTEAFF,TRBV5-6
CASEGGSNQPQHF,TRBV19
CASSLLAGGLETQYF,TRBV3-1/TRBV3-2
CASSQGTGGQETQYF,TRBV3-1/TRBV3-2
CASSEFIDYTEAFF,TRBV6-1
CATSRAGGRDGYTF,TRBV15
CASSVGPGGAANEKLFF,TRBV9
CASSFQSGVKDYGYTF,TRBV7-9
CASSAVSGRGTEAFF,TRBV7-3
CASRQGPNTEAFF,TRBV2
CASSLGQGHRYGYTF,TRBV11-2
CASSLGSSYNSPLHF,TRBV14
CASSWRGETEAFF,TRBV5-1
CASSRTGTGTNEKLFF,TRBV2
CASRRGGQYEQYF,TRBV28
CASSPLRENTEAFF,TRBV6-6
CASSPGLAVDTQYF,TRBV5-1
CASRTGTGGYGEQYF,TRBV3-1/TRBV3-2
CAWSTPWGQGNYGYTF,TRBV30
CATSESPGQGGEGEKLFF,TRBV24-1
CASSHQGGGETQYF,TRBV3-1/TRBV3-2
CASSYSPGVATEAFF,TRBV6-6
CASSFMETQYF,TRBV28
CASSSPSRRVRKQFF,TRBV28
CAWTPQGDGGYTF,TRBV30
CAWSRGRNEQFF,TRBV30
CASSLEYTEAFF,TRBV28
CASSIGLAVLQETQYF,TRBV6-6
CASSLGTGGAYEQYF,TRBV7-6
CASSQERGGRINQPQHF,TRBV4-1
CASSLDRNTIYF,TRBV5-4
CASFGGQANQPQHF,TRBV2
CASSGLRGEKTQYF,TRBV2
CASSPRGLNTEAFF,TRBV11-1
CAWSPTGYEQYF,TRBV30
CASSHARGQEPQHF,TRBV3-1/TRBV3-2
CASSQVGPSYNSPLHF,TRBV3-1/TRBV3-2
CAWGSPGNTIYF,TRBV30
CAIRSLAGASYNEQFF,TRBV10-3
CASSQGWGGAPGTQYF,TRBV3-1/TRBV3-2
CASSSRVGYGYTF,TRBV28
CASSLYINQPQHF,TRBV6-5
CASSERTYEQYF,TRBV19
CASSVAGTGNTGELFF,TRBV2
CASSQAVGSRGYGYTF,TRBV4-2
CSGGGQYEQYF,TRBV29-1
CASSNRQGQETQYF,TRBV10-1
CATSDSGSQETQYF,TRBV24-1
CASSLGVGQRNQPQHF,TRBV7-3
CASSLDRETDTQYF,TRBV5-1
CASSSSGGAYEQFF,TRBV11-3
CASGHSYGYTF,TRBV28
CASGGQGDGQPQHF,TRBV2